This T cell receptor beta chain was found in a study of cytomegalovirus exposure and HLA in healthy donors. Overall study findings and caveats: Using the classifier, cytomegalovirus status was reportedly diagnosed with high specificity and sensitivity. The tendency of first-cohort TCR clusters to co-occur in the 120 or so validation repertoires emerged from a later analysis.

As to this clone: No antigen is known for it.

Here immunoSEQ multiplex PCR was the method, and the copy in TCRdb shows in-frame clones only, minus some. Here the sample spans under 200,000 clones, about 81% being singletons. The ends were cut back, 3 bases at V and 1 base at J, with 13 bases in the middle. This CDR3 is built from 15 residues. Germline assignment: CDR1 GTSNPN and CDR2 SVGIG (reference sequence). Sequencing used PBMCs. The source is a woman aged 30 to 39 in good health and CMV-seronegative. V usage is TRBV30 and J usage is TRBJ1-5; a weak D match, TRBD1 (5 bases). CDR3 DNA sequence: TGTGCCTGGAGAGCAACGGGACTGAGCAATCAGCCCCAGCATTTT. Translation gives CAWRATGLSNQPQHF. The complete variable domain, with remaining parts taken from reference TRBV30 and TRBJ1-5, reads SQTIHQWPATLVQPVGSPLSLECTVEGTSNPNLYWYRQAAGRGLQLLFYSVGIGQISSEVPQNLSASRPQDRQFILSSKKLLLSDSGFYLCAWRATGLSNQPQHFGDGTRLSIL.